This T cell receptor beta chain was found in a study of T-cell reconstitution after alpha-beta-depleted transplantation in children. Construction of the TCRbeta library involved unique molecular identifiers. Using its own MiXCR run on the PCR reads, TCRdb lists one record per CDR3 protein. Of fewer than 400,000 distinct CDR3 sequences detected, approximately 23% appear once; the ten largest clones hold roughly 9.7%. A few counts support this clonotype. Its antigen is unidentified. Findings and caveats of the study: Some patients' high day-60 TCRbeta diversity was attributed to recipient cells surviving conditioning.

Trimming took off 1 base at V and 1 base at J, with 13 bases between the two ends. This CDR3 has 15 amino acids. Germline V gene sequence: CDR1 DFQATT, CDR2 SNEGSKA (reference sequence). Sequencing used PBMCs, mostly from graft donor cells, obtained 180 days after TCRalphabeta/CD19-depleted stem cell transplant. This chain links TRBV20-1 with TRBJ1-1, with D tentatively TRBD1 (5 bases). The TCR was taken from a male patient aged 5 to 17 who had a stem cell transplant for acute lymphoblastic leukemia, so the T cells may come from the graft donor. The CDR3 nucleotides are TGCAGTGCTAGAGTGGCAGGGAGGGGGAACACTGAAGCTTTCTTT. This codes for CSARVAGRGNTEAFF.